This T cell receptor beta chain was identified in a study of a mutant IDH1 vaccine in newly diagnosed glioma (dated by TCRdb to the early 2020s). Describing the broader study: Vaccination was initiated 4-6 weeks after radiotherapy alone, or concurrently with temozolomide cycles in the chemotherapy-containing groups. The roughly 34 treated patients were approximately 62% male and roughly 38% female, with a mean age of about 43 years. Before enrollment, patients had received standard therapy of radiotherapy alone, temozolomide alone, or radiochemotherapy with temozolomide; most received the combination. Visit V12 was the week-35 safety follow-up and visit V13 was the week-47 end of study. Six visits were used for peripheral blood collection: V03 (baseline), V05, V07, V10, V12 and V13. Longitudinal TCRB deep sequencing was done for some 25 treated patients, wherever samples were available for exploratory analyses. General conclusions and limits of the study: The authors stated that sample limitations prevented analyses of patient blood samples from being reproduced. Availability determined which PBMC samples were chosen for TCRB deep sequencing. Changes in the top peripheral T cell clonotypes picked up by TCRB sequencing did not appear to be linked to pseudoprogression. Across multiple MHC alleles, vaccine-induced immune responses were seen in 90% to 95% of patients.

The library was built by means of the immunoSEQ multiplex PCR assay. Rearranged TCR beta chain sequences were amplified using the hsTCRB Kit according to the manufacturer's protocol. TCRB libraries were sequenced on an Illumina MiSeq. On the study's bioinformatics: The kit vendor's proprietary platform handled demultiplexing, trimming and gene mapping. TCRdb obtained this table from immuneACCESS and retained in-frame rearrangements with V and J assigned. These tables miss some clones; where compared with another copy, unresolved V genes account for less than half of the shortfall, and the remainder is unexplained. V, J and clone size are those of that table, while D and trimming were read from the DNA. For this sample the table gives 45,000 or so clones, of which 65% to 90% were detected only once. The ten largest clonotypes hold 4.5% to 5.5% of the sample. Inclusive of the bounding cysteine and phenylalanine, the CDR3 is 16 residues long. Only CDR3 DNA remains: 48 bases, in frame from the first base. CDR1 is given as MNHNY and CDR2 as SVGAGI, both from the germline V gene (reference sequence). Trimming removed 7 bases from V and 3 bases from J; the gene matches leave 10 bases unexplained.

As concerns this clone: Its antigen is not yet known. No clone much larger than this one lies a single base away; base qualities are absent.

This specimen's time point label, interpreted: week 35, safety follow-up. A 20-mer mutant IDH1 peptide at 300 micrograms in Montanide made up each vaccine dose, which was injected subcutaneously together with topical imiquimod. Eight vaccinations were administered to patients in weeks 1, 3, 5, 7, 11, 15, 19 and 23, corresponding to visits V03 through V10. Newly diagnosed WHO grade 3 or 4 IDH1-mutant astrocytomas showing loss of nuclear ATRX were present in the donors. The samples were drawn from NOA16, a multicentre, single-arm, open-label phase I trial in Germany that tested a mutant IDH1 peptide vaccine in humans for the first time. The DNeasy Blood and Tissue Kit was used to extract genomic DNA from EDTA blood for TCRB sequencing.

The material sequenced was PBMCs, taken from a glioma patient whose treatment included an IDH1 peptide vaccine. In this chain, TRBV6-6 is recombined with TRBJ2-2; 8 middle bases align to TRBD1. The TCR comes from a woman aged 40 to 49 with glioma. Some clones in this sample may be carry-over from other donors' samples. The sequence in DNA is TGTGCCAGCACTTTACCAGGGGGCAGGGACACCGGGGAGCTGTTTTTT. Translated, this gives CASTLPGGRDTGELFF.